The rows below give T cell receptor beta chains drawn from one sample of a study of stem cell transplantation in POMP-related autoinflammatory disease. The protocol was immunoSEQ multiplex PCR, while the TCRdb copy is restricted to in-frame clones and leaves out a portion. The data contain over 30,000 clones, around 88% of them singletons. Specimen: CD4+ T cells from PBMCs, collected before stem cell transplantation. Receptors originate from a human donor with POMP-related autoinflammation and immune dysregulation (PRAID). Each CDR3 is given with its conserved first and last residue. D genes are given only for firm matches. Clone size is shown for a subset of rows, as once, few, many or a class of expanded clone.

d_call j_call cdr3_length clone_size v_call cdr3_aa cdr3_nt
- TRBJ2-2 14 - TRBV5-1 CASSVRGDTGELFF TGCGCCAGCAGTGTCAGGGGGGACACCGGGGAGCTGTTTTTT
TRBD2 TRBJ2-3 17 - TRBV19 CASSIGPLAGHTDTQYF TGTGCCAGTAGTATAGGCCCTCTAGCGGGGCACACAGATACGCAGTATTTT
- TRBJ1-4 15 - TRBV7-8 CASSPTLGGAEKLFF TGTGCCAGCAGCCCTACTCTGGGCGGAGCGGAAAAACTGTTTTTT
TRBD2 TRBJ2-2 17 - TRBV5-1 CASSLMGLAANTGELFF TGCGCCAGCAGCTTGATGGGACTAGCAGCGAACACCGGGGAGCTGTTTTTT
- TRBJ1-2 14 - TRBV5-1 CASSLVGPQYGYTF TGCGCCAGCAGCTTGGTAGGTCCGCAATATGGCTACACCTTC
- TRBJ1-1 15 - TRBV5-4 CASSFGAGLNTEAFF TGTGCCAGCAGCTTTGGGGCGGGATTGAACACTGAAGCTTTCTTT
- TRBJ2-3 11 - TRBV10-3 CVITIGDTQYF TGTGTCATCACGATCGGGGATACGCAGTATTTT
TRBD2 TRBJ2-1 14 - TRBV6-5 CASRGLAGDNEQFF TGTGCCAGCAGGGGACTAGCGGGTGACAATGAGCAGTTCTTC
TRBD1 TRBJ1-1 16 - TRBV7-9 CASSLGQGARSTEAFF TGTGCCAGCAGCTTGGGACAGGGGGCTCGGAGCACTGAAGCTTTCTTT
- TRBJ1-2 14 - TRBV19 CASSIGTFNYGYTF TGTGCCAGTAGTATCGGGACATTTAACTATGGCTACACCTTC
- TRBJ2-3 11 - TRBV5-1 CASSLTDTQYF TGCGCCAGCAGCTTGACAGATACGCAGTATTTT
- TRBJ2-5 11 - TRBV10-3 CAIRVEETQYF TGTGCCATCAGGGTGGAGGAGACCCAGTACTTC
TRBD1 TRBJ2-7 14 few TRBV19 CASSKDRLEDEQYF TGTGCCAGTAGTAAGGACAGGCTTGAGGACGAGCAGTACTTC
- TRBJ2-5 15 - TRBV5-1 CASSYFRPSQETQYF TGCGCCAGCAGCTACTTCCGGCCCAGCCAAGAGACCCAGTACTTC
- TRBJ2-1 15 once TRBV5-1 CASNDPGTYLGEQFF TGCGCCAGCAACGACCCGGGGACATATTTAGGTGAGCAGTTCTTC
TRBD1 TRBJ2-7 15 - TRBV19 CASSIDGTAFYEQYF TGTGCCAGTAGTATAGACGGGACAGCGTTCTACGAGCAGTACTTC
- TRBJ2-5 11 - TRBV9 CASSVAETQYF TGTGCCAGCAGCGTAGCAGAGACCCAGTACTTC
TRBD1 TRBJ1-3 14 - TRBV6-1 CASRRTGVGNTIYF TGTGCCAGCAGGAGGACAGGGGTAGGAAACACCATATATTTT
- TRBJ2-3 15 - TRBV15 CATSRGGTRTDTQYF TGTGCCACCAGCAGAGGGGGGACCCGCACAGATACGCAGTATTTT
- TRBJ1-2 12 - TRBV2 CASNTEVDGYTF TGTGCCAGCAATACAGAAGTCGATGGCTACACCTTC
- TRBJ1-1 14 - TRBV6-5 CASIQTLGRTEAFF TGTGCCAGCATCCAGACTCTTGGGCGGACTGAAGCTTTCTTT
- TRBJ2-5 15 - TRBV5-1 CASSPESPYRETQYF TGCGCCAGCAGCCCGGAGAGTCCGTATCGGGAGACCCAGTACTTC
- TRBJ1-1 14 - TRBV5-1 CASSLGDMNTEAFF TGCGCCAGCAGCTTGGGGGATATGAACACTGAAGCTTTCTTT
TRBD2 TRBJ2-3 14 - TRBV10-3 CAVGLAEYTDTQYF TGTGCCGTCGGACTAGCGGAATACACAGATACGCAGTATTTT
TRBD2 TRBJ2-7 13 - TRBV28 CASTASGTYEQYF TGTGCCAGCACGGCTAGCGGGACCTACGAGCAGTACTTC
- TRBJ1-1 13 - TRBV29-1 CSVSGRMNTEAFF TGCAGCGTTTCAGGCCGGATGAACACTGAAGCTTTCTTT
TRBD2 TRBJ2-3 16 - TRBV11-2 CASSLAVAGSTDTQYF TGTGCCAGCAGCTTAGCGGTAGCGGGAAGCACAGATACGCAGTATTTT
- TRBJ1-1 14 - TRBV6-5 CASTRKERNTEAFF TGTGCCAGCACCCGAAAGGAGAGGAACACTGAAGCTTTCTTT
TRBD2 TRBJ2-5 15 - TRBV28 CASSSIGGGQETQYF TGTGCCAGCAGTTCCATTGGCGGGGGGCAAGAGACCCAGTACTTC
- TRBJ2-1 16 once TRBV6-5 CASSYGRVLSYNEQFF TGTGCCAGCAGTTACGGACGGGTTCTCTCCTACAATGAGCAGTTCTTC
- TRBJ2-5 13 - TRBV27 CASSFTGQETQYF TGTGCCAGCAGCTTTACGGGCCAAGAGACCCAGTACTTC